The rows below give T cell receptor beta chains drawn from one sample of a study of blood T cell repertoires in COVID-19. Some clones are missing from TCRdb's copy, which holds only in-frame ones; the method was immunoSEQ multiplex PCR. The profile covers around 130,000 clones, with more than 80% appearing a single time and around 30% taken by the ten largest. The specimen sequenced was peripheral blood. Receptors were obtained from a man aged 70 or older with active or convalescent COVID-19. Each CDR3 is given with its conserved first and last residue. The order of the fields is V gene, D gene, CDR3 length, J gene, clone size, CDR3 protein, CDR3 DNA. D genes are given only for firm matches. For some rows the clone size is stated as once, few or many, or as a class when expanded; others skip it.

TRBV30	NA	15	TRBJ2-3	NA	CAWSVRVASTDTQYF	TGTGCCTGGAGTGTACGGGTAGCGAGCACAGATACGCAGTATTTT
TRBV6-5	NA	14	TRBJ1-3	NA	CASRDTFSGNTIYF	TGTGCCAGCAGAGACACCTTCTCTGGAAACACCATATATTTT
TRBV10-1	NA	12	TRBJ1-2	NA	CASSDRNYGYTF	TGCGCCAGCAGTGACAGGAACTATGGCTACACCTTC
TRBV19	NA	17	TRBJ1-1	NA	CASSTPGQFGAFGEAFF	TGTGCCAGTAGTACGCCCGGACAGTTTGGGGCATTCGGCGAAGCTTTCTTT
TRBV5-5	NA	14	TRBJ2-7	once	CASSPRTSSYEQYF	TGTGCCAGCAGCCCCCGGACATCCTCCTACGAGCAGTACTTC
TRBV14	TRBD1	16	TRBJ1-1	NA	CASSRAGGSANTEAFF	TGTGCCAGCAGCCGAGCAGGGGGCTCGGCGAACACTGAAGCTTTCTTT
TRBV19	NA	12	TRBJ1-1	NA	CASNRETNEAFF	TGTGCCAGTAATCGGGAGACCAATGAAGCTTTCTTT
TRBV10-3	TRBD1	14	TRBJ2-7	NA	CAISPGTVPYEQYF	TGTGCCATCAGCCCAGGGACAGTGCCCTACGAGCAGTACTTC
TRBV5-8	TRBD2	15	TRBJ2-5	NA	CASSPGAGVQETQYF	TGTGCCAGCTCTCCAGGAGCGGGAGTTCAAGAGACCCAGTACTTC
TRBV2	NA	13	TRBJ2-5	NA	CASSEEATETQYF	TGTGCCAGCAGTGAGGAGGCTACAGAGACCCAGTACTTC
TRBV28	TRBD2	15	TRBJ2-7	NA	CASSSGTSLYYEQYF	TGTGCCAGCAGTTCAGGGACTAGCCTCTACTACGAGCAGTACTTC
TRBV20-1	NA	14	TRBJ1-5	few	CSASWEGDNQPQHF	TGCAGTGCTAGTTGGGAGGGGGACAATCAGCCCCAGCATTTT
TRBV5-4	NA	13	TRBJ1-1	NA	CASSLERNTEAFF	TGTGCCAGCAGCTTAGAGAGGAACACTGAAGCTTTCTTT
TRBV6-5	NA	15	TRBJ2-3	NA	CASSYEGQSTDTQYF	TGTGCCAGCAGTTACGAAGGACAGAGCACAGATACGCAGTATTTT
TRBV13	TRBD2	15	TRBJ2-3	NA	CASSSRLAGSDTQYF	TGTGCCAGCAGCTCGAGACTAGCGGGGTCAGATACGCAGTATTTT
TRBV3-1/TRBV3-2	TRBD2	13	TRBJ2-7	NA	CASGGLGSYEQYF	TGTGCCAGCGGGGGACTAGGTTCCTACGAGCAGTACTTC
TRBV5-4	TRBD1	14	TRBJ2-7	NA	CASSSRQGPYEQYF	TGTGCCAGCAGTTCACGACAGGGACCATACGAGCAGTACTTC
TRBV6-4	TRBD2	16	TRBJ2-1	NA	CASRGGSVSGYNEQFF	TGTGCCAGCAGGGGGGGGTCGGTAAGCGGCTACAATGAGCAGTTCTTC
TRBV5-1	NA	13	TRBJ1-1	NA	CASSLDGWTEAFF	TGCGCCAGCAGCTTGGACGGTTGGACTGAAGCTTTCTTT
TRBV28	NA	14	TRBJ2-7	NA	CASSLLTGLDEQYF	TGTGCCAGCAGTTTACTCACAGGGCTGGACGAGCAGTACTTC
TRBV7-9	TRBD1	16	TRBJ1-5	NA	CASSLGDRGFSQPQHF	TGTGCCAGCAGCTTAGGGGACAGGGGTTTTAGTCAGCCCCAGCATTTT
TRBV5-1	TRBD2	19	TRBJ2-3	NA	CASSLGGLAGDASTDTQYF	TGCGCCAGCAGCTTGGGAGGGCTAGCGGGAGACGCTAGCACAGATACGCAGTATTTT
TRBV5-1	NA	14	TRBJ2-1	once	CASSSGDWGVEQFF	TGCGCCAGCAGCTCGGGGGATTGGGGTGTTGAGCAGTTCTTC
TRBV27	NA	15	TRBJ1-3	NA	CASSFDRISGNTIYF	TGTGCCAGCAGTTTCGACAGGATCTCTGGAAACACCATATATTTT
TRBV7-9	NA	14	TRBJ1-1	NA	CASSLFGLNTEAFF	TGTGCCAGCAGCCTATTTGGTCTGAACACTGAAGCTTTCTTT
TRBV7-9	NA	15	TRBJ1-6	NA	CASSPDRGYNSPLHF	TGTGCCAGCAGCCCGGACAGAGGCTATAATTCACCCCTCCACTTT
TRBV4-2	NA	18	TRBJ1-3	NA	CASSQFPGGEHSGNTIYF	TGTGCCAGCAGCCAATTTCCCGGGGGGGAACACTCTGGAAACACCATATATTTT
TRBV18	NA	16	TRBJ1-3	once	CASSPRQDRAGNTIYF	TGTGCCAGCTCACCACGCCAGGATAGAGCTGGAAACACCATATATTTT
TRBV24-1	NA	15	TRBJ2-5	NA	CATSDPLQGLETQYF	TGTGCCACCAGTGATCCGCTTCAGGGGTTAGAGACCCAGTACTTC
TRBV29-1	NA	13	TRBJ2-1	NA	CSVGLSSYNEQFF	TGCAGCGTTGGACTGAGCTCCTACAATGAGCAGTTCTTC
TRBV19	TRBD1	14	TRBJ1-5	NA	CASIGRGNNQPQHF	TGTGCCAGTATAGGCAGGGGGAACAATCAGCCCCAGCATTTT
TRBV6-1	NA	15	TRBJ2-3	NA	CASSEGASVTDTQYF	TGTGCCAGCAGTGAAGGAGCTAGCGTCACAGATACGCAGTATTTT
TRBV7-2	TRBD1	14	TRBJ2-2	NA	CASTETGVPGELFF	TGTGCCAGCACCGAGACAGGGGTTCCCGGGGAGCTGTTTTTT
TRBV6-5	NA	14	TRBJ1-2	NA	CASSYSRRGYGYTF	TGTGCCAGCAGTTACTCGCGCAGGGGCTACGGCTACACCTTC
TRBV7-9	NA	15	TRBJ2-7	NA	CASSPGASRSYEQYF	TGTGCCAGCAGCCCCGGCGCTAGCCGTTCCTACGAGCAGTACTTC
TRBV5-1	NA	12	TRBJ2-3	NA	CASSLGRGIAYF	TGCGCCAGCAGCTTGGGGCGCGGGATAGCGTATTTT
TRBV28	NA	14	TRBJ1-5	NA	CASSDGTEGQPQHF	TGTGCCAGCAGTGATGGGACTGAGGGTCAGCCCCAGCATTTT
TRBV6-5	TRBD1	15	TRBJ1-1	NA	CASRRPGGMNTEAFF	TGTGCCAGCAGACGCCCAGGGGGCATGAACACTGAAGCTTTCTTT
TRBV10-1	NA	14	TRBJ2-2	NA	CASSVSGSTGELFF	TGCGCCAGCAGTGTTTCGGGGTCCACCGGGGAGCTGTTTTTT
TRBV29-1	TRBD2	16	TRBJ2-1	once	CSAETGLAGGPGEQFF	TGCAGCGCAGAAACGGGACTAGCGGGAGGTCCTGGTGAGCAGTTCTTC
TRBV3-1/TRBV3-2	TRBD2	17	TRBJ2-3	NA	CASSQGMREIGADTQYF	TGTGCCAGCAGCCAAGGCATGCGGGAGATTGGTGCAGATACGCAGTATTTT
TRBV18	NA	15	TRBJ2-7	many	CASSPGQTSSYEQYF	TGTGCCAGCTCTCCAGGACAAACGAGCTCCTACGAGCAGTACTTC
TRBV28	NA	16	TRBJ1-5	NA	CASSFDRPGSNQPQHF	TGTGCCAGCAGTTTTGACCGCCCGGGAAGCAATCAGCCCCAGCATTTT
TRBV5-1	TRBD2	17	TRBJ2-2	once	CASSLELAGGDTGELFF	TGCGCCAGCAGCTTGGAACTAGCGGGAGGTGACACCGGGGAGCTGTTTTTT
TRBV6-4	TRBD1	13	TRBJ1-5	once	CASSEQGDQPQHF	TGTGCCAGCAGCGAACAGGGGGATCAGCCCCAGCATTTT
TRBV5-1	NA	16	TRBJ2-7	NA	CASSLDTSTSSYEQYF	TGCGCCAGCAGCTTAGATACCTCCACGAGCTCCTACGAGCAGTACTTC
TRBV28	TRBD1	13	TRBJ2-5	once	CASRSGGWETQYF	TGTGCCAGCAGATCAGGGGGCTGGGAGACCCAGTACTTC
TRBV6-5	TRBD1	16	TRBJ2-7	NA	CASSYASRDRGYEQYF	TGTGCCAGCAGTTACGCGAGCCGGGACAGGGGGTACGAGCAGTACTTC
TRBV6-6	NA	11	TRBJ1-2	NA	CASNRDYGYTF	TGTGCCAGCAACAGGGACTATGGCTACACCTTC
TRBV6-5	TRBD2	15	TRBJ2-1	NA	CASSSGEGGYNEQFF	TGTGCCAGCAGTAGCGGGGAGGGAGGATACAATGAGCAGTTCTTC
TRBV10-3	TRBD1	14	TRBJ2-7	NA	CAIRQGAPPEEQYF	TGTGCCATCAGGCAGGGGGCGCCTCCTGAAGAGCAGTACTTC
TRBV28	TRBD1	14	TRBJ1-5	NA	CASTLGQGNQPQHF	TGTGCCAGCACCCTGGGACAGGGCAATCAGCCCCAGCATTTT
TRBV28	NA	16	TRBJ1-2	NA	CASSPPGGNANYGYTF	TGTGCCAGCAGTCCCCCCGGCGGGAATGCCAACTATGGCTACACCTTC
TRBV10-3	NA	12	TRBJ1-6	once	CAISESTTTLHF	TGTGCCATCAGTGAGTCGACAACCACCCTCCACTTT
TRBV6-2/TRBV6-3	NA	14	TRBJ1-4	NA	CASSSRGLGEKLFF	TGTGCCAGCAGTTCCAGGGGCCTTGGTGAAAAACTGTTTTTT
TRBV7-8	NA	15	TRBJ1-5	NA	CASSFEARGNQPQHF	TGTGCCAGCAGCTTTGAGGCCAGGGGCAATCAGCCCCAGCATTTT
TRBV5-1	NA	16	TRBJ2-1	NA	CASSLGAGSTYNEQFF	TGCGCCAGCAGCTTGGGGGCGGGATCGACATACAATGAGCAGTTCTTC